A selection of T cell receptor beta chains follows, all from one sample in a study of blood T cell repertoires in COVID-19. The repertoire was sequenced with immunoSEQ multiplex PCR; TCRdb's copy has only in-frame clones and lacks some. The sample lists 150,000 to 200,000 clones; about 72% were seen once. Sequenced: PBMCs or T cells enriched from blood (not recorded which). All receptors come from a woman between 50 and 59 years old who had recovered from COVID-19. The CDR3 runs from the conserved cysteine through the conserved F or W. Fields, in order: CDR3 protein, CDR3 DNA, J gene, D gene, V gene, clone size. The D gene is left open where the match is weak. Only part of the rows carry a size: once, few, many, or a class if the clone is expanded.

CASSGTNVYGYTF | TGTGCCAGCAGTGGGACAAACGTCTATGGCTACACCTTC | TRBJ1-2 | - | TRBV7-9 | once
CASSSPITHLHGYTF | TGTGCCAGCAGCTCCCCTATTACCCACCTCCATGGCTACACCTTC | TRBJ1-2 | - | TRBV7-9 | -
CASRPTGGNNEQFF | TGTGCCAGCAGACCAACAGGGGGGAACAATGAGCAGTTCTTC | TRBJ2-1 | TRBD1 | TRBV7-3 | -
CASSRLAGAYNEQFF | TGTGCCAGCAGCCGGCTAGCGGGAGCTTACAATGAGCAGTTCTTC | TRBJ2-1 | TRBD2 | TRBV3-1/TRBV3-2 | -
CASNQTDTEAFF | TGTGCCAGCAACCAAACGGACACTGAAGCTTTCTTT | TRBJ1-1 | - | TRBV27 | -
CASFTGPQEPQHF | TGTGCCAGCTTTACAGGGCCTCAGGAGCCCCAGCATTTT | TRBJ1-5 | - | TRBV28 | -
CATQDNEKLFF | TGCGCCACGCAGGATAATGAAAAACTGTTTTTT | TRBJ1-4 | - | TRBV10-2 | -
CASSLGGYEQFF | TGTGCCAGCAGTTTGGGGGGGTATGAGCAGTTCTTC | TRBJ2-1 | TRBD2 | TRBV27 | -
CASRPDDGTGSEDTQYF | TGCGCCAGCAGGCCAGATGACGGGACAGGGTCGGAAGATACGCAGTATTTT | TRBJ2-3 | TRBD1 | TRBV5-1 | once
CASMSGSRWGNEQFF | TGTGCCAGTATGAGCGGTAGTCGGTGGGGCAATGAGCAGTTCTTC | TRBJ2-1 | - | TRBV19 | -
CASSAGDFGRNEQFF | TGTGCCAGCAGCGCGGGGGACTTTGGGCGAAATGAGCAGTTCTTC | TRBJ2-1 | - | TRBV9 | -
CASSTGTGGTGEQFF | TGTGCCAGCAGTACTGGGACAGGGGGTACGGGTGAGCAGTTCTTC | TRBJ2-1 | TRBD1 | TRBV27 | -
CASSPSPLYEQYF | TGTGCCAGCAGTCCCTCCCCCCTCTACGAGCAGTACTTC | TRBJ2-7 | - | TRBV28 | few
CSVTGRVTGYTF | TGCAGCGTAACAGGGAGGGTAACTGGCTACACCTTC | TRBJ1-2 | - | TRBV29-1 | -
CASSQDRGTDTQYF | TGCGCCAGCAGCCAAGATAGGGGAACAGATACGCAGTATTTT | TRBJ2-3 | - | TRBV4-3 | once